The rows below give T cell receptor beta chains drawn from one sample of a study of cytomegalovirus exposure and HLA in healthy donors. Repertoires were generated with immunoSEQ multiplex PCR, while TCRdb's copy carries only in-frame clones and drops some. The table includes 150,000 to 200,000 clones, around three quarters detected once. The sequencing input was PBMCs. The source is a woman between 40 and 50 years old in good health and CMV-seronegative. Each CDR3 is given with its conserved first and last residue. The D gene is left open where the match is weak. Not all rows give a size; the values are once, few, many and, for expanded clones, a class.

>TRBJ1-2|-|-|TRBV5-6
TGTGCCAGCACCACACAGCCGTCCTATGGCTACACCTTC
CASTTQPSYGYTF
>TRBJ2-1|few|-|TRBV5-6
TGTGCCAGCAGCTTGAGGCAGGGTGGTCTCAGGGAGCAGTTCTTC
CASSLRQGGLREQFF
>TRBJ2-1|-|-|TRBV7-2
TGTGCCAGCAGTCAGGCCCCGGGGAATGAGCAGTTCTTC
CASSQAPGNEQFF
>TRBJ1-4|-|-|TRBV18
TGTGCCAGCTCACCACTTCGACCCCAGGGGACTGAAAAACTGTTTTTT
CASSPLRPQGTEKLFF
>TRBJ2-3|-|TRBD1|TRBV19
TGTGCCAGTAGTATAGGGCAGGGGGTACAAGATACGCAGTATTTT
CASSIGQGVQDTQYF
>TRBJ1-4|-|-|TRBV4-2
TGTGCCAGCAGCCAAGATCATTGGGGGACTGCAACTAATGAAAAACTGTTTTTT
CASSQDHWGTATNEKLFF
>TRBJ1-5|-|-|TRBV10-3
TGTGCCATCAGTGAGACTGACACCTCTCAGCCCCAGCATTTT
CAISETDTSQPQHF
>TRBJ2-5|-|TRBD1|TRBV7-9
TGTGCCAGCGGGGACAGGGCGAAGAGAGAGACCCAGTACTTC
CASGDRAKRETQYF
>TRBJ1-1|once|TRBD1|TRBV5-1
TGCGCCAGCACCAAGACAGGGTCGAACACTGAAGCTTTCTTT
CASTKTGSNTEAFF
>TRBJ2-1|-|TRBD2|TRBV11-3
TGTGCCAGCAGCCGCGGACTAGCGGGAGAAGGCAATGAGCAGTTCTTC
CASSRGLAGEGNEQFF
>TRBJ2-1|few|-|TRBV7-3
TGTGCCAGCAGCCAGGGGCCTCCTTACAATGAGCAGTTCTTC
CASSQGPPYNEQFF
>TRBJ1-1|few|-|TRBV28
TGTGCCAGCAGTTCACGTACGGGAGTCCCTCGGACTGAAGCTTTCTTT
CASSSRTGVPRTEAFF
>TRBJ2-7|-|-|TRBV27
TGTGCCACCCGGACACGCTCCTACGAGCAGTACTTC
CATRTRSYEQYF
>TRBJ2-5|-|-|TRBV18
TGTGCCAGCTCACCAAATCGCGGCCAAGAGACCCAGTACTTC
CASSPNRGQETQYF
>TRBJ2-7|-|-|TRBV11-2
TGTGCCAGCAGCTTATTTGCCGGGACTTTCTACGAGCAGTACTTC
CASSLFAGTFYEQYF
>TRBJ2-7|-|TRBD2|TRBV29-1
TGCAGCGTTGAAGAATTTGGGACTAGCGGGAGCCATTTCTCCGAGCAGTACTTC
CSVEEFGTSGSHFSEQYF
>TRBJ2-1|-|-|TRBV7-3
TGTGCCAGCAGCTCCCATAACTCGGATGAGCAGTTCTTC
CASSSHNSDEQFF
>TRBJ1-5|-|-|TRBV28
TGTGCCAGCAGTCAACAGGGAGGGGATCGGCCCCAGCATTTT
CASSQQGGDRPQHF
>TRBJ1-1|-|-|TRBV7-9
TGTGCCAGCAGCTTCCCCGGAGCCAACACTGAAGCTTTCTTT
CASSFPGANTEAFF
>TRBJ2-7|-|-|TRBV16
TGTGCCAGCAGCCCTACTTTACCCGAGCAGTACTTC
CASSPTLPEQYF
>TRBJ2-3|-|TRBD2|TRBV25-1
TGTGCCAGCAGGCCAGCGGGAGACACAGATACGCAGTATTTT
CASRPAGDTDTQYF
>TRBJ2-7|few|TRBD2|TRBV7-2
TGTGCCAGCAGCCCCACGGCACTAGCGTGGGAGCAGTACTTC
CASSPTALAWEQYF
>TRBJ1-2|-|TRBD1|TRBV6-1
TGTGCCAGCAGTGGGGCAGGGGGAAACTATGGCTACACCTTC
CASSGAGGNYGYTF
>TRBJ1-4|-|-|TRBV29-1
TGCAGCGTTCGGCAGAGGCCTGAAAAACTGTTTTTT
CSVRQRPEKLFF
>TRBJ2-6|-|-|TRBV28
TGTGCCAGCAGTCCAGCTGGGGCCAACGTCCTGACTTTC
CASSPAGANVLTF
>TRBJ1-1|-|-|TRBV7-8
TGTGCCAGCAGCTCTGCCATTCGGGACACTGAAGCTTTCTTT
CASSSAIRDTEAFF
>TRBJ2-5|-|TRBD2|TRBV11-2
TGTGCCAGCAGCCCGGGGGAGGGGACCCAGTACTTC
CASSPGEGTQYF
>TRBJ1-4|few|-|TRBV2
TGTGCCAGCACCTCCTGGGAGGGAGAAAAACTGTTTTTT
CASTSWEGEKLFF
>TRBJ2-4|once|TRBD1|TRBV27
TGTGCCAGCAGTCTGGGACAGGGTGGAAACATTCAGTACTTC
CASSLGQGGNIQYF
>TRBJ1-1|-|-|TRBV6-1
TGTGCCAGCAGTGAGAACAGGGTGAGCACTGAAGCTTTCTTT
CASSENRVSTEAFF
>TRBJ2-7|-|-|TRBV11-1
TGTGCCAGCATGAAGTTTAGCGGCCCCTACGAGCAGTACTTC
CASMKFSGPYEQYF
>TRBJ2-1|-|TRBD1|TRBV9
TGTGCCAGCAGCGTAGGGACAGGGGCATTTGGGGGGCAGTTCTTC
CASSVGTGAFGGQFF
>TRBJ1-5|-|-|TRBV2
TGTGCCAGCGATGGAGGGGCTCCGCCCCAGCATTTT
CASDGGAPPQHF
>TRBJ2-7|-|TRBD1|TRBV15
TGTGCCACCAGCAGCGAAGGACAGGGGGTCCCCTACGAGCAGTACTTC
CATSSEGQGVPYEQYF
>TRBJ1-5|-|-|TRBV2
TGTGCCAGCAAGGCAGACAGGACGCTATCTCAGCCCCAGCATTTT
CASKADRTLSQPQHF
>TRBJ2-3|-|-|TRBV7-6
TGTGCCAGCAGCTTACGACAAGTGGGTACGCAGTATTTT
CASSLRQVGTQYF